This TCR beta chain was identified during a study of beta chain features in type 1 diabetes. Study-level results: TCRB repertoires of naive, central memory and Treg cells appeared more similar among patients than among healthy donors. TCRB CDR3s from Type 1 diabetes patients were moderately but significantly shorter in all four CD4+ subsets.

Every bit of the isolated RNA underwent reverse transcription, so sequencing read expressed TCRB transcripts. The study sequenced naive, central memory and regulatory T cell samples to an average of around 3.4 million reads. Sequencing used immunoSEQ multiplex PCR; TCRdb keeps in-frame clones, though not all of them. This table holds 300,000 or so clones, roughly 14% found once. Naive, central memory, regulatory and stem cell-like memory cells within the CD4+ compartment were sorted using CD45RO/CCR7/CD25/CD127/CD95/CD27. Populations isolated by sorting all had purity greater than 98%. About this clone: The antigen is undetermined.

The source is a woman aged 18-35 years with type 1 diabetes. The sequenced sample consisted of naive CD4+ T cells from blood.

The chain's CDR3 is CASTSGELGLYEQYV. CDR3 bases: TGTGCCTCGACTAGCGGGGAGTTGGGCCTCTACGAGCAGTACGTC. This chain links TRBV28 with TRBJ2-7, with 11 bases identical to TRBD2. Germline V gene data show CDR1 as MDHEN and CDR2 as SYDVKM. The CDR3 runs 15 residues. J was trimmed by 3 bases and V by 11 bases; bases with no gene match: 12.